The clone carrying this T cell receptor (beta chain) turned up a few times. The investigators reverse transcribed all of the isolated RNA, so they sequenced expressed TCRB transcripts. Data came from immunoSEQ multiplex PCR; TCRdb stores just in-frame clones and leaves some out. The sample includes tens of thousands of clones, roughly a third of them seen just once. This specimen comes from a study of beta chain features in type 1 diabetes. This CDR3 is built from 19 residues. J was trimmed by 5 bases and V by 1 base; bases with no gene match: 20. The germline V gene has CDR1 SQVTM and CDR2 ANQGSEA. Material: stem cell memory CD4+ T cells from blood. The clonotype originates from a woman between 18 and 29 years old in good health. The chain joins TRBV29-1 to TRBJ2-4; 7 positions match TRBD2. The CDR3 here is CSVEGVSRDTVGRENIQYF. The DNA for the CDR3 is TGCAGCGTTGAAGGAGTATCCCGCGATACAGTGGGGAGGGAAAACATTCAGTACTTC.